The rows below give T cell receptor beta chains drawn from one sample of a study of cytomegalovirus exposure and HLA in healthy donors. Sequenced by immunoSEQ multiplex PCR; TCRdb stores in-frame clones only, minus some. The repertoire holds 100,000 to 150,000 clones, with roughly 83% as singletons. Sequencing was carried out using PBMCs. Source of these receptors: a man between 18 and 29 years old in good health and CMV-seronegative. CDR3s include the opening cysteine and the closing phenylalanine or tryptophan. The D gene is left open where the match is weak. The size field is filled for only some rows; it gives once, few, many or a size class.

cdr3_length,clone_size,d_call,j_call,v_call,cdr3_aa,cdr3_nt
17,NA,TRBD2,TRBJ2-3,TRBV7-2,CASSQRGAGGGTDTQYF,TGTGCCAGCAGCCAGAGGGGGGCGGGGGGAGGCACAGATACGCAGTATTTT
15,NA,NA,TRBJ1-5,TRBV10-3,CAISGGGASNQPQHF,TGTGCCATCAGTGGGGGTGGGGCTAGCAATCAGCCCCAGCATTTT
14,NA,NA,TRBJ2-1,TRBV13,CASSLGRSGFEQFF,TGTGCCAGCAGCTTAGGGCGATCTGGTTTCGAGCAGTTCTTC
16,NA,TRBD2,TRBJ2-1,TRBV18,CASSELAAVTGNEQFF,TGTGCCAGCTCAGAACTAGCGGCCGTAACGGGCAATGAGCAGTTCTTC
14,few,NA,TRBJ1-4,TRBV2,CASSVDGGLGRLFF,TGTGCCAGCAGTGTCGATGGGGGCCTGGGTCGACTGTTTTTT
17,NA,TRBD2,TRBJ2-2,TRBV9,CASSVTGLASTTGELFF,TGTGCCAGCAGCGTTACGGGACTAGCGAGTACCACCGGGGAGCTGTTTTTT
16,NA,NA,TRBJ1-1,TRBV5-1,CASSFGYRAVNTEAFF,TGCGCCAGCAGCTTTGGGTACAGGGCCGTGAACACTGAAGCTTTCTTT
15,once,NA,TRBJ2-2,TRBV6-1,CASSEGGPHTGELFF,TGTGCCAGCAGTGAAGGGGGCCCCCACACCGGGGAGCTGTTTTTT
15,NA,TRBD2,TRBJ2-7,TRBV5-1,CASSPRTSGPYEQYF,TGCGCCAGCAGCCCTAGGACTAGCGGCCCTTACGAGCAGTACTTC
18,NA,TRBD1,TRBJ2-5,TRBV5-6,CASSLGSGQGVYQETQYF,TGTGCCAGCAGCTTGGGATCGGGGCAGGGGGTCTACCAAGAGACCCAGTACTTC
13,once,NA,TRBJ2-1,TRBV5-1,CASSLLQGYEQFF,TGCGCCAGCAGCCTGCTACAGGGATACGAGCAGTTCTTC
14,NA,TRBD1,TRBJ2-7,TRBV29-1,CSVGKDRGIYEQYF,TGCAGCGTTGGCAAAGACAGGGGGATTTACGAGCAGTACTTC
15,NA,NA,TRBJ2-1,TRBV5-4,CASSRDFSSYNEQFF,TGTGCCAGCAGCCGGGATTTCAGCTCCTACAATGAGCAGTTCTTC
14,NA,TRBD1,TRBJ2-7,TRBV6-6,CASSPGQRAYEQYF,TGTGCCAGCAGTCCGGGACAGCGCGCCTACGAGCAGTACTTC
15,NA,TRBD1,TRBJ1-2,TRBV5-1,CASSLGQGNSYGYTF,TGCGCCAGCAGCTTGGGACAGGGGAATAGCTATGGCTACACCTTC
16,NA,TRBD1,TRBJ2-2,TRBV5-4,CASSLDQGQGAGELFF,TGTGCCAGCAGCTTGGACCAGGGACAGGGGGCCGGGGAGCTGTTTTTT
15,NA,NA,TRBJ1-1,TRBV15,CATTPEGGRGTEAFF,TGTGCCACCACTCCAGAGGGAGGGAGGGGCACTGAAGCTTTCTTT
16,NA,TRBD2,TRBJ2-3,TRBV27,CASSTPLAGGPNTQYF,TGTGCCAGCAGCACGCCTCTAGCGGGAGGGCCGAATACGCAGTATTTT
16,NA,NA,TRBJ1-6,TRBV27,CASSLEGDSYNSPLHF,TGTGCCAGCAGCCTCGAGGGGGATTCCTATAATTCACCCCTCCACTTT
11,NA,TRBD1,TRBJ1-1,TRBV6-5,CASRGTDKAFF,TGTGCCAGCAGAGGGACAGACAAAGCTTTCTTT
13,NA,TRBD1,TRBJ2-5,TRBV5-1,CASSPRRQGTQYF,TGCGCCAGCAGCCCCCGGAGACAGGGGACCCAGTACTTC
14,NA,NA,TRBJ1-2,TRBV30,CAWSGLGATYGYTF,TGTGCCTGGAGCGGCCTGGGGGCCACTTATGGCTACACCTTC
18,NA,NA,TRBJ1-5,TRBV6-1,CASSEASQTAHSNQPQHF,TGTGCCAGCAGTGAAGCGAGTCAGACAGCCCATAGCAATCAGCCCCAGCATTTT
12,NA,NA,TRBJ1-2,TRBV5-1,CASSLGSYGYTF,TGCGCCAGCAGCTTGGGGAGCTATGGCTACACCTTC
15,NA,NA,TRBJ1-6,TRBV9,CASSVLQGQDSPLHF,TGTGCCAGCAGCGTATTACAGGGACAAGATTCACCCCTCCACTTT
16,NA,TRBD1,TRBJ1-5,TRBV5-1,CASSLQHRGDHQPQHF,TGCGCCAGCAGCTTGCAGCACAGGGGGGATCATCAGCCCCAGCATTTT
16,NA,TRBD1,TRBJ1-5,TRBV19,CASSLGQSYSNQPQHF,TGTGCCAGTAGCTTGGGACAGTCTTATAGCAATCAGCCCCAGCATTTT
15,NA,TRBD1,TRBJ2-2,TRBV7-9,CASSPALQGHGELFF,TGTGCCAGCAGCCCCGCCTTACAGGGGCACGGGGAGCTGTTTTTT
13,NA,TRBD1,TRBJ2-7,TRBV27,CASSPGQGLGQYF,TGTGCCAGCAGTCCGGGACAGGGGCTAGGGCAGTACTTC
16,NA,NA,TRBJ1-3,TRBV6-1,CASSEIPVLSGNTIYF,TGTGCCAGCAGTGAGATACCAGTGCTCTCTGGAAACACCATATATTTT
13,NA,NA,TRBJ1-1,TRBV4-1,CASSLRGNTEAFF,TGCGCCAGCAGCCTACGGGGGAACACTGAAGCTTTCTTT
14,NA,TRBD1,TRBJ1-2,TRBV6-1,CASSRQGVDHGYTF,TGTGCCAGCAGTCGACAGGGGGTAGACCATGGCTACACCTTC
16,NA,TRBD2,TRBJ2-2,TRBV7-2,CASSHETSGSTGELFF,TGTGCCAGCAGCCACGAGACTAGCGGGAGTACCGGGGAGCTGTTTTTT
13,NA,NA,TRBJ1-4,TRBV6-1,CASLRQLNEKLFF,TGTGCCAGCTTGAGGCAATTAAATGAAAAACTGTTTTTT
14,once,NA,TRBJ2-1,TRBV5-6,CASSFAGPTNEQFF,TGTGCCAGCAGCTTTGCGGGACCCACCAATGAGCAGTTCTTC